What follows describes a single T cell receptor beta chain. The sample is drawn from a study of shared clonotypes between healthy human individuals. Trimming cost V 2 bases and J 4 bases, with 15 bases left between them. Per germline, CDR1 MNHEY and CDR2 SMNVEV (reference sequence). This CDR3 region has 15 residues. The table came from immunoSEQ multiplex PCR; TCRdb's copy has only in-frame clones and leaves some out. The table lists about 330,000 clones, roughly 87% of them singletons. The chain couples TRBV27 to TRBJ2-7; D is perhaps TRBD1 or TRBD2 (6 bases each). The sequence was collected from a man aged 18 to 29 in good health. Sequenced: memory CD8+ T cells sorted from blood. The subset: CD45RO+ cells pooled with CCR7-negative TemRA cells. CDR3 sequence: CASSLARGTNYEQYF. The CDR3 nucleotides read TGTGCCAGCAGTTTAGCCCGCGGGACAAATTACGAGCAGTACTTC.